This T cell receptor (beta chain) was captured in a study of cytomegalovirus exposure and HLA in healthy donors. General study results and limits: About 87% or about 30% of the time was how often most TCR beta V segments were productive, according to an earlier analysis.

Although they were nominally healthy when sampled, donors likely had unrecorded immune exposures. The germline CDR1 and CDR2 sequences are GTSNPN and SVGIG (reference sequence). The length of the CDR3 is 12 residues. V shed 8 bases and J shed 0 bases, with 8 bases lying between them. A remark on this clone: What it recognizes is unknown.

A multiplex PCR was run with 60 Vbeta primers and 13 Jbeta primers. Profiling relied on immunoSEQ multiplex PCR, and the TCRdb table lists in-frame clones only, not all of them. The table includes around 200,000 clones, around three quarters detected once. Sequencing was performed on PBMCs. The chain has TRBV30 and TRBJ1-3; D is unclear. The TCR was taken from a woman aged 25 to 45 in good health and CMV-seropositive. The CDR3 sequence is CAAKRSGNTIYF. In DNA, the CDR3 is TGTGCCGCAAAGCGCTCTGGAAACACCATATATTTT.